These 15 T cell receptor beta chains were all obtained from the same sample, sequenced in a study of PD-1 blockade in classical Hodgkin lymphoma. Each patient relapsed following autologous stem cell transplantation, and prior brentuximab vedotin exposure differed. Only in-frame clones appear in the TCRdb table, and some are missing; sequencing was by immunoSEQ multiplex PCR. The data contain about 110,000 clones, roughly nine tenths of them seen just once; the ten biggest clones take up just under 20%. The specimen comprised peripheral blood mononuclear cells (PBMCs), sampled before the second cycle of nivolumab. The receptors were sampled from a human donor with classical Hodgkin lymphoma.

This rearrangement joins TRBV7-8 to TRBJ2-7, with D hard to call. V was cut by 5 bases and J by 0 bases, with 23 bases left in between. This CDR3 contains 18 residues. The germline V gene encodes CDR1 SGHVS and CDR2 FQNEAQ. The DNA for the CDR3 is TGTGCCAGCAGCCATATGACCTCTATCGTGGGGAACTCCTACGAGCAGTACTTC. Its protein product is CASSHMTSIVGNSYEQYF. The full variable domain, with the rest looked up from reference TRBV7-8 and TRBJ2-7, is GAGVSQSPRYKVAKRGQDVALRCDPISGHVSLFWYQQALGQGPEFLTYFQNEAQLDKSGLPSDRFFAERPEGSVSTLKIQRTQQEDSAVYLCASSHMTSIVGNSYEQYFGPGTRLTVT.

The rearrangement links TRBV6-5 to TRBJ2-7; D is ambiguous. Per germline, CDR1 MNHEY and CDR2 SVGAGI. The CDR3 runs to 15 residues. V lost 4 bases and J lost 0, with 13 bases in between. The CDR3 DNA sequence: TGTGCCAGCAGTTCCTGGACCATTACCTCCTACGAGCAGTACTTC. It is translated as CASSSWTITSYEQYF.

The chain combines TRBV28 with TRBJ2-1; D not certain. The CDR3 covers 11 residues. The germline CDR1 and CDR2 sequences are MDHEN and SYDVKM. Deletions cut 2 bases from V and 9 bases from J, with 5 bases between. The CDR3 here is CASSLGVEQFF. CDR3 in DNA: TGTGCCAGCAGTTTAGGAGTTGAGCAGTTCTTC.

V usage is TRBV7-8 and J usage is TRBJ2-7, with D tentatively TRBD2 (5 bases). The CDR3 runs to 16 residues. Germline CDR1 and CDR2: SGHVS and FQNEAQ. V gave up 3 bases and J gave up 0 bases, with 15 bases separating them. CDR3 coding DNA: TGTGCCAGCAGCTTCGGAATAGCTGGGAGCTCCTACGAGCAGTACTTC. Its protein is CASSFGIAGSSYEQYF.

The genes are TRBV20-1 and TRBJ1-2; no clear D. Trimming took off 3 bases at V and 1 base at J, with 3 bases between the two ends. CDR1 DFQATT and CDR2 SNEGSKA come from the germline V gene (reference sequence). The CDR3 runs 11 residues. This CDR3 reads CSASDNYGYTF. The CDR3 DNA reads TGCAGTGCTAGTGATAACTATGGCTACACCTTC.

V is TRBV10-3 and J is TRBJ2-5; 9 nucleotides line up with TRBD1. V lost 2 bases and J lost 2; bases outside the gene matches: 0. The CDR3 loop spans 14 amino acids. Germline assignment: CDR1 ENHRY and CDR2 SYGVKD. The CDR3 region is CAISEGQGQETQYF. The CDR3 nucleotides read TGTGCCATCAGTGAGGGACAGGGGCAAGAGACCCAGTACTTC.

The chain links TRBV30 to TRBJ1-5, with a weak D call TRBD1 (5 bases). Germline CDR1 is GTSNPN and CDR2 is SVGIG (reference sequence). This CDR3 comprises 15 residues. V gave up 2 bases and J gave up 1 base, with 12 bases separating them. This CDR3 reads CAWSRGAASNQPQHF. CDR3 in DNA: TGTGCCTGGAGTCGAGGGGCGGCGAGCAATCAGCCCCAGCATTTT.

To note about this clone: The germline gene is not matched at one end of the junction; a read error may be the cause. V gene TRBV9 combines with J gene TRBJ1-2; maybe TRBD1 (6 bases). Germline assignment: CDR1 SGDLS and CDR2 YYNGEE. The CDR3 totals 12 residues. The CDR3, as DNA: TGTGCCAGCAGCGTTTCCAACCGGGACATCGCCTTC. Its protein is CASSVSNRDIAF.

The chain has TRBV25-1 and TRBJ2-3; 8 bases are a match to TRBD1. CDR1 and CDR2 from the germline V gene are MGHDK and SYGVNS. The J segment lost 3 bases and the V segment lost 1 base, leaving 6 bases of the junction unmatched. This CDR3 region has 16 residues. CDR3 sequence: CASSEWGTGGTDTQYF. CDR3 DNA: TGTGCCAGCAGTGAATGGGGGACAGGAGGTACAGATACGCAGTATTTT.

V is TRBV6-5 and J is TRBJ1-1, with a weak D call TRBD1 (5 bases). Germline CDR1 and CDR2: MNHEY and SVGAGI. Trimming shortened V by 7 bases and J by 4 bases, and 19 bases separated the two germline ends. The CDR3 consists of 15 residues. This chain's CDR3 is CASIPVPGGGTEAFF. DNA of the CDR3: TGTGCCAGCATTCCTGTACCCGGCGGGGGCACTGAAGCTTTCTTT.

The rearrangement joins TRBV6-1 to TRBJ1-4; TRBD1 is a possible D gene (6 bases). Trimming removed 1 base at V and 5 bases at J, with 8 bases between. Germline CDR1 and CDR2: MNHNS and SASEGT. CDR3 length equals 14 residues. CDR3 amino acids: CASSEGGGNEKLFF. The CDR3 nucleotides are TGTGCCAGCAGTGAAGGGGGGGGCAATGAAAAACTGTTTTTT.

The chain links TRBV7-2 to TRBJ2-3; D call uncertain. Trimming took off 2 bases at V and 1 base at J, with 7 bases between the two ends. This CDR3 is built from 14 residues. The germline V gene has CDR1 SGHTA and CDR2 FQGNSA. CDR3 residues: CASSLHVGTDTQYF. The CDR3 nucleotides are TGTGCCAGCAGCTTACATGTGGGCACAGATACGCAGTATTTT. Together with reference TRBV7-2 and TRBJ2-3, the CDR3 gives the full variable domain: GAGVSQSPSNKVTEKGKDVELRCDPISGHTALYWYRQSLGQGLEFLIYFQGNSAPDKSGLPSDRFSAERTGGSVSTLTIQRTQQEDSAVYLCASSLHVGTDTQYFGPGTRLTVL.

The J gene is TRBJ1-2, the V gene TRBV7-2; no clear D gene. Trimming took 1 base from V and 4 from J, leaving 10 bases between them. CDR3 length: 14 residues. Germline CDR1 is SGHTA and CDR2 is FQGNSA. This CDR3 reads CASSLGPRSYGYTF. Written as DNA, the CDR3 is TGTGCCAGCAGCTTAGGGCCGCGCAGCTATGGCTACACCTTC.

This clone was recorded once. This chain joins TRBV7-2 and TRBJ2-1; TRBD2 agrees at 10 bases. With 4 bases clipped from V and 7 bases from J, the junction kept 7 bases outside the gene matches. In germline, CDR1 is SGHTA, CDR2 FQGNSA. The CDR3 runs to 15 residues. CDR3 sequence: CASSWLAGVLNEQFF. The CDR3 coding sequence is TGTGCCAGCAGCTGGCTAGCGGGAGTTTTGAATGAGCAGTTCTTC.

V and J are TRBV27 and TRBJ2-7; D perhaps matches TRBD1 (6 bases). The germline CDR1 and CDR2 sequences are MNHEY and SMNVEV (reference sequence). The V end was cut by 5 bases, the J end by 4 bases, with 18 bases between. The CDR3 extends over 15 amino acids. CDR3 sequence: CASSPRLTTGYEQYF. CDR3 coding DNA: TGTGCCAGCAGTCCCCGCCTCACGACAGGTTACGAGCAGTACTTC.